The rows below give T cell receptor beta chains drawn from one sample of a study of T cell changes during pregnancy in multiple sclerosis. TCRdb keeps only in-frame clones here, not all; method: immunoSEQ multiplex PCR. There are about 39,000 clones in the sample; 94% occur only once, and approximately 0.36% lies in the top ten. The starting material was CD4+ T cells from peripheral blood mononuclear cells, obtained after pregnancy. The receptors shown here come from a female donor with multiple sclerosis, enrolled in a pregnancy study. Each CDR3 is given with its conserved first and last residue. Each record gives: V gene, CDR3 protein.

>TRBV7-2
CASSFGQNQPQHF
>TRBV18
CASSLQDSGNTIYF
>TRBV7-9
CASSYGATAGSYNSPLHF
>TRBV7-9
CASSLGQSSGNTIYF
>TRBV2
CASSEYRISNQPQHF
>TRBV28
CASSRYRGGYEQYF
>TRBV27
CASSSARRRGHNEQFF
>TRBV5-4
CASSLGVRTRSSYEQYF
>TRBV29-1
CSVVGRGSNEKLFF
>TRBV7-3
CASSLIGQGDTQYF
>TRBV5-1
CASRDIWRFDHYGYTF
>TRBV7-9
CASSRGRVETQYF
>TRBV21-1
CASKITKKKQRDEKLFF
>TRBV10-3
CAIRTSGTSSYNEQFF
>TRBV5-1
CASSPLPGQSPYEQYF
>TRBV2
CASSESRSQGDTQYF
>TRBV9
CASSVGTGIGNEQFF
>TRBV27
CASSLPNRGRHEQYF
>TRBV5-8
CASTDRGKGGYTF
>TRBV15
CATSRGDRGNTQYF
>TRBV19
CASSSGRLGGGRRLTDTQYF
>TRBV4-1
CASSSAPGLAGETQYF
>TRBV9
CASSVGGDYTGELFF
>TRBV2
CASSLQHIQSYF
>TRBV6-5
CASSLGQGLEAFF
>TRBV5-4
CASSDRATYEQYF
>TRBV4-2
CASSQETVSLSGNTIYF
>TRBV5-6
CASSRNSRDIPYEQYF
>TRBV6-6
CASGGGASETQYF
>TRBV5-4
CASSSESNEQFF